This T cell receptor (beta chain) derives from a study of cytomegalovirus exposure and HLA in healthy donors. Concerning this clone: The antigen is unknown.

General study points: Trimming of TCR beta V- and J-genes showed a link, identified in a later analysis, to a missense DCLRE1C variant. A later analysis revealed that TCR association rates differed between HLA loci, peaking at DRB1 and bottoming out at HLA-C. HLA allele associations emerged for 15,000 to 20,000 TCR beta sequences in a later analysis, at 0.05 false discovery rate.

PCR employed 60 Vbeta and 13 Jbeta primers. Produced via immunoSEQ multiplex PCR; TCRdb's table is partial and in-frame only. This table holds more than 150,000 clones, around 84% found once. The source material was PBMCs. The TCR was taken from a girl between 2 and 10 years old in good health and CMV-seropositive.

The CDR3 DNA sequence: TGTGCCACCCGACTAGCGGGAGACACCGGGGAGCTGTTTTTT. Encoded protein: CATRLAGDTGELFF. The chain recombines TRBV6-5 with TRBJ2-2, with 12 bases lining up with TRBD2. Germline assignment: CDR1 MNHEY and CDR2 SVGAGI. The V gene end was trimmed by 10 bases and the J gene end by 3 bases; junction bases not matched to a gene: 3. CDR3 length: 14 residues.